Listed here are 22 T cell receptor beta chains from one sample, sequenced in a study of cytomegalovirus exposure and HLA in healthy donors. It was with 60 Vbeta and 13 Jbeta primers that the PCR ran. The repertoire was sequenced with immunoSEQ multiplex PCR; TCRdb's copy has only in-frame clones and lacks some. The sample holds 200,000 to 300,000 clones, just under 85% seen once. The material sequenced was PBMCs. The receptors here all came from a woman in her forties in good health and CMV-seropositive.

The CDR3 protein is CASSSPLGGGGSGYTF. The CDR3 coding sequence is TGTGCCAGCAGCTCCCCGCTGGGGGGGGGAGGATCCGGCTACACCTTC. The chain employs TRBV7-2 and TRBJ1-2, with D possibly being TRBD1 (5 bases). Deletions cut 4 bases from V and 8 bases from J, with 23 bases between. The germline gives CDR1 SGHTA, CDR2 FQGNSA. The CDR3 spans 16 residues.

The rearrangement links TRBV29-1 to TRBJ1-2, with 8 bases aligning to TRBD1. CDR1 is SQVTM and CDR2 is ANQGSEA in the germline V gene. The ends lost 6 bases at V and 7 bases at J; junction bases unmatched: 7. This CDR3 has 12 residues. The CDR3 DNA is TGCAGCGTGAAACAGGGGGAGGGTGGCTACACCTTC. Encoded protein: CSVKQGEGGYTF. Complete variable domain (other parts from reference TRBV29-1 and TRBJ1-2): SAVISQKPSRDICQRGTSLTIQCQVDSQVTMMFWYRQQPGQSLTLIATANQGSEATYESGFVIDKFPISRPNLTFSTLTVSNMSPEDSSIYLCSVKQGEGGYTFGSGTRLTVV.

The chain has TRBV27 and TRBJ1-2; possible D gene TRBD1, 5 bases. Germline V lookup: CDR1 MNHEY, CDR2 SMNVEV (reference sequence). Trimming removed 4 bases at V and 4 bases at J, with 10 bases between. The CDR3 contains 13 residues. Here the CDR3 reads CASSSGHFYGYTF. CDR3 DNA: TGTGCCAGCAGTTCAGGACATTTCTATGGCTACACCTTC.

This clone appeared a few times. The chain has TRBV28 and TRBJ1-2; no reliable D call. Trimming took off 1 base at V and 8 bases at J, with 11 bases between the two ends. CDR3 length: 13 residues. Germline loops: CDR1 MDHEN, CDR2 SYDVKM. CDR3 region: CASSLSRGNGYTF. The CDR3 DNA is TGTGCCAGCAGTTTATCCCGGGGAAACGGCTACACCTTC.

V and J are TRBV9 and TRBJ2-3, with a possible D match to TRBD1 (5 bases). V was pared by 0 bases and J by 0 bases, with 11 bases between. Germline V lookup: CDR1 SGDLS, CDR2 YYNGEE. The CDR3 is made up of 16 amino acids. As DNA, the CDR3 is TGTGCCAGCAGCGTAGAGGGGCTTTTGAGCACAGATACGCAGTATTTT. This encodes CASSVEGLLSTDTQYF.

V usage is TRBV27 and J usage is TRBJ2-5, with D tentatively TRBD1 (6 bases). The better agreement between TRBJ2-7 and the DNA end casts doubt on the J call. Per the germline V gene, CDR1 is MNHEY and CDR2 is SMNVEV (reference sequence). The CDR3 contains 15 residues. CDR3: CASSPFERGSYEQYF. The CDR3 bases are TGTGCCAGCAGTCCCTTTGAGAGGGGGTCCTACGAGCAGTACTTC.

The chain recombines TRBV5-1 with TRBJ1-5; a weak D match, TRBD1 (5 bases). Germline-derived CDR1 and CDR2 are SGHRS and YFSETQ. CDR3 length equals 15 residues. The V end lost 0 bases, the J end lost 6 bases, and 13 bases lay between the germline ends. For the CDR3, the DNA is TGCGCCAGCAGCTTGGAAGGGGAAAAAGGTCAGCCCCAGCATTTT. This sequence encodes CASSLEGEKGQPQHF.

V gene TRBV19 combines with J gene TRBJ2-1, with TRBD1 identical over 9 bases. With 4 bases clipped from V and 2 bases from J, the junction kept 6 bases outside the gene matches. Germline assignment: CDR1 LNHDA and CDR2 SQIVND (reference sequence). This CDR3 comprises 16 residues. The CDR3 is CASSTYGQGPYNEQFF. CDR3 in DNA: TGTGCCAGTAGTACCTACGGACAGGGGCCCTACAATGAGCAGTTCTTC.

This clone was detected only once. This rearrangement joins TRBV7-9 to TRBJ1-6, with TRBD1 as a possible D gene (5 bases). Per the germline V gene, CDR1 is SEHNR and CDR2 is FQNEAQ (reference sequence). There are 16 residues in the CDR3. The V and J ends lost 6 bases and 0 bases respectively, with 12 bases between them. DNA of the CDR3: TGTGCCAGCAGTTCGGACACGAGCTCCTATAATTCACCCCTCCACTTT. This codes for CASSSDTSSYNSPLHF.

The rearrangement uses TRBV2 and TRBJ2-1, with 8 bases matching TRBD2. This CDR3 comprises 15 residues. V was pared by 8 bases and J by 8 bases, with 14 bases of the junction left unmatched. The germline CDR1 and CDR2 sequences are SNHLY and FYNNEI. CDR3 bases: TGTGCCAGCCGAGTCGGGGCTAGCGGGCGCGATGAGCAGTTCTTC. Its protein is CASRVGASGRDEQFF.

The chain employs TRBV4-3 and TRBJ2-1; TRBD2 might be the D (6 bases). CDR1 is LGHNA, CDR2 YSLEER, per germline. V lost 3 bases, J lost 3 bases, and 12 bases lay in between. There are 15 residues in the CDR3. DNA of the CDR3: TGCGCCAGCAGCCAGGGGCGGGGCCGCTACAATGAGCAGTTCTTC. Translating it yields CASSQGRGRYNEQFF.

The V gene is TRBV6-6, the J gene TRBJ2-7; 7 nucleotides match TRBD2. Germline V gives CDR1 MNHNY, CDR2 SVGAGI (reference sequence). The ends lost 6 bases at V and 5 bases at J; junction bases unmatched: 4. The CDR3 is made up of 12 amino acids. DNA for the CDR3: TGTGCCAGCAGGAGGGACTACGACGAGCAGTACTTC. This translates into CASRRDYDEQYF.

The CDR3 bases are TGTGCCAGCAGCTCACCCGACCGACAGGGGATTACTGAAGCTTTCTTT. Its translation: CASSSPDRQGITEAFF. The V call is TRBV5-4, the J call TRBJ1-1; 8 bases map to TRBD1. Germline V CDR1 and CDR2: SGHNT, YYREEE (reference sequence). V trimming: 3 bases; J trimming: 5 bases; junction bases outside the gene matches: 12. The CDR3 totals 16 residues.

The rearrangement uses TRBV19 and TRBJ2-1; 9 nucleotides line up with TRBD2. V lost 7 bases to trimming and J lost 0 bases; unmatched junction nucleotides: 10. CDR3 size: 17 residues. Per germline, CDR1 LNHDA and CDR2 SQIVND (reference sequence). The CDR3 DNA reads TGTGCCAGTACCCCGGGGAGTAGCGGGAGCTCCTACAATGAGCAGTTCTTC. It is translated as CASTPGSSGSSYNEQFF.

The CDR3 DNA follows: TGTGCCAGCAGCTTGGATGGGACAGCGAATGAAAAACTGTTTTTT. As protein: CASSLDGTANEKLFF. The rearrangement joins TRBV5-4 to TRBJ1-4; the match to TRBD1 covers 7 bases. CDR1 and CDR2 (germline): SGHNT, YYREEE (reference sequence). This CDR3 spans 15 amino acids. V trimming: 0 bases; J trimming: 5 bases; junction bases outside the gene matches: 4.

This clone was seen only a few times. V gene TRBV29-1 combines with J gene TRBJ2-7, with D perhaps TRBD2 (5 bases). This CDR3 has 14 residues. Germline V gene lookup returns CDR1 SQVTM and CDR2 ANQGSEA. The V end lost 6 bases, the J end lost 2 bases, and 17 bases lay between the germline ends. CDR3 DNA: TGCAGCGTGGTAGAGGGAAGATCGGCCTACGAGCAGTACTTC. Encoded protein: CSVVEGRSAYEQYF.

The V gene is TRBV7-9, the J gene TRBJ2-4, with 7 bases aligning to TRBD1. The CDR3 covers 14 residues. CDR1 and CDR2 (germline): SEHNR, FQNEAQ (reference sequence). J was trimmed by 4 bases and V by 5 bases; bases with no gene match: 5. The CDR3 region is CASSEGAGKNIQYF. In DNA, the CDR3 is TGTGCCAGCAGCGAGGGGGCAGGGAAAAACATTCAGTACTTC.

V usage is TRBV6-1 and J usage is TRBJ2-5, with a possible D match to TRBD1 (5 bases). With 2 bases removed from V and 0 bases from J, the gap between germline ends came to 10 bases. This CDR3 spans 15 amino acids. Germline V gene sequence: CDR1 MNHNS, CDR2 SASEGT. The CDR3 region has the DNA TGTGCCAGCAGTGAACCAAGACAGTACCAAGAGACCCAGTACTTC. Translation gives CASSEPRQYQETQYF.

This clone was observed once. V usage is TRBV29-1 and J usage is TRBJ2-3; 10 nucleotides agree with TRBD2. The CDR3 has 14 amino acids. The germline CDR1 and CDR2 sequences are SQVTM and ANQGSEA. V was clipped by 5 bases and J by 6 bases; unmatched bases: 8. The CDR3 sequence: CSVRSSGSDDTQYF. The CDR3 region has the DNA TGCAGCGTTCGGTCTAGCGGGAGTGATGATACGCAGTATTTT.

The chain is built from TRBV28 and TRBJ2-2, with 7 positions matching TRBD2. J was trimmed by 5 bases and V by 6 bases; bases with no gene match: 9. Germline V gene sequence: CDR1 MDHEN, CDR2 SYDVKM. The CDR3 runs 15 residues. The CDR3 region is CASRPGGEGTGELFF. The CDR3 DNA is TGTGCCAGCAGGCCGGGAGGTGAGGGAACCGGGGAGCTGTTTTTT. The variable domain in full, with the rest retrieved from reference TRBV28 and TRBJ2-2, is DVKVTQSSRYLVKRTGEKVFLECVQDMDHENMFWYRQDPGLGLRLIYFSYDVKMKEKGDIPEGYSVSREKKERFSLILESASTNQTSMYLCASRPGGEGTGELFFGEGSRLTVL.

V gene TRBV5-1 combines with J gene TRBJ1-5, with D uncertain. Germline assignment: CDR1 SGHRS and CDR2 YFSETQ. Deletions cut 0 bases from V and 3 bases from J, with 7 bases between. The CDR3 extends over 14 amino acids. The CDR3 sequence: CASSLGEDNQPQHF. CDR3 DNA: TGCGCCAGCAGCTTGGGGGAGGACAATCAGCCCCAGCATTTT. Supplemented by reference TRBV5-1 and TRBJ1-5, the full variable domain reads KAGVTQTPRYLIKTRGQQVTLSCSPISGHRSVSWYQQTPGQGLQFLFEYFSETQRNKGNFPGRFSGRQFSNSRSEMNVSTLELGDSALYLCASSLGEDNQPQHFGDGTRLSIL.

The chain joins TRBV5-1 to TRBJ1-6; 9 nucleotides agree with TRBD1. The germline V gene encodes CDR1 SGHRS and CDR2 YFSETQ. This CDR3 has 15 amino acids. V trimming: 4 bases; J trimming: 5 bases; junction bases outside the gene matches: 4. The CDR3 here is CASSGGTGHNSPLHF. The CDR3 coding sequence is TGCGCCAGCAGCGGGGGGACAGGGCATAATTCACCCCTCCACTTT.